This T cell receptor beta chain emerged from a study of vaccination and CD4 T cells after COVID-19. Comments on this clonotype: The antigen remains undetermined.

Treatment here: approximately 10-day PBMC culture with coronavirus spike peptide pools or control peptides (ViraFEST assay). Germline V lookup: CDR1 SGHAT, CDR2 FQNNGV. The ends lost 2 bases at V and 2 bases at J; junction bases unmatched: 9. The CDR3 length is 17 residues. Oncomine TCR Beta short-read sequencing was applied to DNA from cultured CD4+ T cells. Each CDR3 protein gets one entry after TCRdb re-called the PCR reads with MiXCR. This sample has about 26,000 distinct CDR3 sequences, with 64% found just once. The specimen was CD4+ T cells from blood, cultured in vitro. The chain links TRBV11-2 to TRBJ2-7; TRBD2 matches 10 bases. The source of this sequence is a human donor who had recovered from COVID-19. The CDR3 nucleotides are TGTGCCAGCAGCTTATGGGGACTAGCGTACGTCACCTACGAGCAGTACTTC. Amino acids: CASSLWGLAYVTYEQYF.